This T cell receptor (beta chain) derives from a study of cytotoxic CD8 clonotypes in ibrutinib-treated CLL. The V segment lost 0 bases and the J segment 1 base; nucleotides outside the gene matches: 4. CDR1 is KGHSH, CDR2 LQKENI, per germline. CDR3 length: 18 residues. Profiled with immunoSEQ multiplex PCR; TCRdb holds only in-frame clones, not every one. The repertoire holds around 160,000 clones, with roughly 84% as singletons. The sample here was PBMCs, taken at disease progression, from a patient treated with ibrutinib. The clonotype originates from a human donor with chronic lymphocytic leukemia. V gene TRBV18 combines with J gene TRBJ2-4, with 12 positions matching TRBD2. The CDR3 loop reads CASSPPTSGRTAKNIQYF. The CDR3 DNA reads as TGTGCCAGCTCACCACCGACTAGCGGGAGAACCGCCAAAAACATTCAGTACTTC.